This TCR beta chain was recovered during a study of breast tumors, draining lymph nodes, adjacent tissues. Axillary draining lymph nodes of breast cancer patients supplied the node samples. The length of the CDR3 is 15 residues. Trimming pared 0 bases from V and 5 bases from J, leaving 13 bases between. From germline, CDR1 is LGHNA and CDR2 YNFKEQ. This clonotype was seen ten or more times. TCRdb reanalysed the multiplex PCR reads using MiXCR and keeps one entry per CDR3 protein. This table has around 230,000 distinct CDR3 sequences, 30% to 35% appearing once. The origin of this receptor is a female donor with breast cancer. Some clones in this sample may be carry-over from other donors' samples. Sequenced material: axillary lymph node tissue. The rearrangement uses TRBV4-2 and TRBJ2-5; no definite D call. CDR3 region: CASSQDARTDETQYF. CDR3 coding DNA: TGTGCCAGCAGCCAAGATGCGAGGACCGACGAGACCCAGTACTTC.